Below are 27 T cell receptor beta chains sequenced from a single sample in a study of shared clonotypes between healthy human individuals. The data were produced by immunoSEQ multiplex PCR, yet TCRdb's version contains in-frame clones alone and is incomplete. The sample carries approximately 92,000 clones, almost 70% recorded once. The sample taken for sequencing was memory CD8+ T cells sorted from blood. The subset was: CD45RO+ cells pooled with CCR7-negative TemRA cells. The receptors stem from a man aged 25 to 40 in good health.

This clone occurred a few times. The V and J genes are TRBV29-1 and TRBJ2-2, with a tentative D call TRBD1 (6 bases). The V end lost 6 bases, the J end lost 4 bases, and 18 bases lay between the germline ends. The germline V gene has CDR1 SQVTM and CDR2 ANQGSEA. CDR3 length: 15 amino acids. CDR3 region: CSVSFQGWGTGELFF. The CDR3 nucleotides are TGCAGCGTCAGTTTTCAGGGGTGGGGCACCGGGGAGCTGTTTTTT.

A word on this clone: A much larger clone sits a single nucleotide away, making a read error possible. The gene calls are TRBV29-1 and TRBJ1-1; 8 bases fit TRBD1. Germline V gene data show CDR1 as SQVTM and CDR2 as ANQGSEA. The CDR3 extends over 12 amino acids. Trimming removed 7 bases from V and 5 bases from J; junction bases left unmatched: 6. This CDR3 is CSATGGETEAFF. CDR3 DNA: TGCAGCGCCACAGGGGGGGAGACTGAAGCTTTCTTT.

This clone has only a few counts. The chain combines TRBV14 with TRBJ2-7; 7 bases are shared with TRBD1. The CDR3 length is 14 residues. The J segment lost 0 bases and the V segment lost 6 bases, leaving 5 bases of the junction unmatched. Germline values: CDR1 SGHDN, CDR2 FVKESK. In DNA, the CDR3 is TGTGCCAGCAGTCGGGACAGTAGCTCCTACGAGCAGTACTTC. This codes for CASSRDSSSYEQYF.

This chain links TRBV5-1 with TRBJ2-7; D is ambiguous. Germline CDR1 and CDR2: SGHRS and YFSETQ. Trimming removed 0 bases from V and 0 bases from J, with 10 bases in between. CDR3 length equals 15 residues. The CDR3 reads CASSLAPQNSYEQYF. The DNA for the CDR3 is TGCGCCAGCAGCTTGGCCCCGCAAAACTCCTACGAGCAGTACTTC.

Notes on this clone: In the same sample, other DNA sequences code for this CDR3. The CDR3 DNA follows: TGTGCCAGCAGTGACTCTTCGGGGGGCACAGATACGCAGTATTTT. It encodes CASSDSSGGTDTQYF. This sequence joins TRBV6-4 and TRBJ2-3, with a weak D call TRBD2 (6 bases). There are 15 residues in the CDR3. Trimming removed 0 bases from V and 1 base from J, with 8 bases in between. Germline V gives CDR1 MRHNA, CDR2 SNTAGT.

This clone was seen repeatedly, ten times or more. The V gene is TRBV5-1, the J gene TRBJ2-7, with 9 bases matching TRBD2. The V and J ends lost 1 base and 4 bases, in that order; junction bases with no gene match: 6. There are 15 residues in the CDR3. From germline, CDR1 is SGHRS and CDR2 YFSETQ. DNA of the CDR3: TGCGCCAGCAGCTTGACAGCGGGGGGCGGTTACGAGCAGTACTTC. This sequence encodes CASSLTAGGGYEQYF.

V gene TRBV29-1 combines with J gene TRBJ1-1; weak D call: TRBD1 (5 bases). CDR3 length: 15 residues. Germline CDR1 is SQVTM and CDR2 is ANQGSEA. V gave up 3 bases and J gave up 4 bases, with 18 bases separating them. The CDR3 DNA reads TGCAGCGTTGAGGAGGGACGGACGGGGAGCACTGAAGCTTTCTTT. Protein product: CSVEEGRTGSTEAFF.

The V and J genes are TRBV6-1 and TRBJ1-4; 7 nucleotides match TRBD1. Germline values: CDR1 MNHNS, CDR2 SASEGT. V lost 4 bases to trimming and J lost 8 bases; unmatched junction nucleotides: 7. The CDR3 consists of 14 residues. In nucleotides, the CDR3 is TGTGCCAGCAGTGCGACAGGGAGTATAGAAAAACTGTTTTTT. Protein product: CASSATGSIEKLFF.

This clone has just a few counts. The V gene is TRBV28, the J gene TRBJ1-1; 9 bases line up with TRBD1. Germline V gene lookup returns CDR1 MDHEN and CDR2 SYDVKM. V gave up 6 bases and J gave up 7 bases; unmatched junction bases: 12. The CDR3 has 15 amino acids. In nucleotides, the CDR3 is TGTGCCAGCAGCTCCCTTACGGACAGGGGTATTGAAGCTTTCTTT. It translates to CASSSLTDRGIEAFF.

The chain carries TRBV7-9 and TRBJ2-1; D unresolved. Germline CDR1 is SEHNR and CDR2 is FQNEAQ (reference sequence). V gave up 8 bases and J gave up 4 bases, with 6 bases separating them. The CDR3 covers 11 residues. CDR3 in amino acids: CASSEYNEQFF. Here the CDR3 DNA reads TGTGCCAGCTCCGAATACAATGAGCAGTTCTTC. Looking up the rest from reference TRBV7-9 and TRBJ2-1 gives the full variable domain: DTGVSQNPRHKITKRGQNVTFRCDPISEHNRLYWYRQTLGQGPEFLTYFQNEAQLEKSRLLSDRFSAERPKGSFSTLEIQRTEQGDSAMYLCASSEYNEQFFGPGTRLTVL.

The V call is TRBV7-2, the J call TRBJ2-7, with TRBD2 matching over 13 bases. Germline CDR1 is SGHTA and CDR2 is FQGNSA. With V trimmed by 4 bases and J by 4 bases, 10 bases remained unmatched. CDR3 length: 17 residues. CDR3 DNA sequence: TGTGCCAGCAGCTCTCATCGGACTAGCGGGAGTGTATACGAGCAGTACTTC. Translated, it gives CASSSHRTSGSVYEQYF.

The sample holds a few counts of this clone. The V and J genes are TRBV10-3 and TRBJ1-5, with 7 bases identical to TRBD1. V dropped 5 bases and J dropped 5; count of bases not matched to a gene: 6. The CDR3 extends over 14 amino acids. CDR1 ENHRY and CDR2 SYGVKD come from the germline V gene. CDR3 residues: CAISPGGDHQPQHF. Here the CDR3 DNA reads TGTGCCATCAGTCCAGGGGGGGACCATCAGCCCCAGCATTTT.

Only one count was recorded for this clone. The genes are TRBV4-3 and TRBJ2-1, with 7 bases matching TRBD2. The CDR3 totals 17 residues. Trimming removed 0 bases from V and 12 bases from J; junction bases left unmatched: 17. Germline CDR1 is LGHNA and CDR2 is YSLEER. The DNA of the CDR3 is TGCGCCAGCAGCCAAGATCCAGCGGGGACCACTACAATGAGGCAGTTCTTC. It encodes CASSQDPAGTTTMRQFF.

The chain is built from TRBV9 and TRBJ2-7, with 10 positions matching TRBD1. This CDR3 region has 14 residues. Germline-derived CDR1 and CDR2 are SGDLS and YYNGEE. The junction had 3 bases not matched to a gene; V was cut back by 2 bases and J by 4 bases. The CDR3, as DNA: TGTGCCAGCAGCGTGGGGGACAGGGGTTACGAGCAGTACTTC. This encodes CASSVGDRGYEQYF.

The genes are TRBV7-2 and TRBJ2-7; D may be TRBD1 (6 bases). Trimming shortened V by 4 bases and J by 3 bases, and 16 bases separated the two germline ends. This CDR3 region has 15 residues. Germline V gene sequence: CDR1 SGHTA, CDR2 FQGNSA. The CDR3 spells CASSSPGQLNYEQYF. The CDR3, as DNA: TGTGCCAGCAGCTCGCCGGGACAACTGAACTACGAGCAGTACTTC.

CDR3 region: CASSSYGQSQRYEQYF. The DNA of the CDR3 is TGTGCCAGCAGCTCCTATGGGCAGTCCCAAAGGTACGAGCAGTACTTC. The rearrangement links TRBV2 to TRBJ2-7; D unclear. The germline gives CDR1 SNHLY, CDR2 FYNNEI. Between the trimmed V and J ends, which lost 6 bases and 4 bases, there was a span of 22 bases. The CDR3 spans 16 residues.

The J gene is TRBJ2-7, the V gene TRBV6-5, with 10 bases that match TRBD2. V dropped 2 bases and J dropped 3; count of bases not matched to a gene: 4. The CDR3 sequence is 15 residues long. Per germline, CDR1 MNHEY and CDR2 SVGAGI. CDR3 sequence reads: CASSYEASGSYEQYF. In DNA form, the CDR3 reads TGTGCCAGCAGTTACGAGGCTAGCGGGAGCTACGAGCAGTACTTC.

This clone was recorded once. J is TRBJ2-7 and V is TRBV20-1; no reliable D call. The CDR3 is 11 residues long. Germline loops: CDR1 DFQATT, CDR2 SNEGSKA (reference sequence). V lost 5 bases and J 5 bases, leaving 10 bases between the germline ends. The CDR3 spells CSAVKQNEQYF. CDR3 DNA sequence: TGCAGTGCTGTTAAACAGAACGAGCAGTACTTC.

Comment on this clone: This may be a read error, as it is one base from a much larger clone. CDR3 sequence reads: CAASRERASGRAEQYF. CDR3 coding DNA: TGTGCCGCCAGCAGAGAGAGGGCTAGCGGGAGGGCCGAGCAGTACTTC. The chain combines TRBV15 with TRBJ2-7; the match to TRBD2 covers 12 bases. CDR1 is LNHNV and CDR2 is YYDKDF in the germline V gene (reference sequence). The CDR3 runs 16 residues.

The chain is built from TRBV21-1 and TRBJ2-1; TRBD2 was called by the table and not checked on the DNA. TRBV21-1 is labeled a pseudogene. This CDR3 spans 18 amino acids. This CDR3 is CASPGTSGPESTYNEQFF. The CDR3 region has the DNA TGTGCCAGTCCAGGGACTAGCGGGCCCGAGAGTACCTACAATGAGCAGTTCTTC.

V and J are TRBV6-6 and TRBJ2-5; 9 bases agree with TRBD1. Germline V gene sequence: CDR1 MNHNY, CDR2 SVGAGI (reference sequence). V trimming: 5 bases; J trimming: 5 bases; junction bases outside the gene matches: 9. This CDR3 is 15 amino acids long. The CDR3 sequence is CASSGTGIRQETQYF. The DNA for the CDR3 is TGTGCCAGCAGTGGGACAGGGATCAGGCAGGAGACCCAGTACTTC.

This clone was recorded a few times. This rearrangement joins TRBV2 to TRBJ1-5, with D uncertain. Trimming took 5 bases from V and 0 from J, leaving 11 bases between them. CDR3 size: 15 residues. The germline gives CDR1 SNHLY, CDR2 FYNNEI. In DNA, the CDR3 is TGTGCCAGCAGTCCTATAAGCATTAGCAATCAGCCCCAGCATTTT. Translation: CASSPISISNQPQHF.

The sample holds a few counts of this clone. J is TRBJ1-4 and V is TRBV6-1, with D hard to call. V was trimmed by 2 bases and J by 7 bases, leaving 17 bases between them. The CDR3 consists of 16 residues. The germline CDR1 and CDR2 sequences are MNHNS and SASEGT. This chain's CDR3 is CASSEFIAAGGEKLFF. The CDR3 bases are TGTGCCAGCAGTGAATTTATTGCGGCAGGCGGTGAAAAACTGTTTTTT.

DNA of the CDR3: TGTGCCAGCAGCGGACAGGAACCCTACGAGCAGTACTTC. Amino acid sequence: CASSGQEPYEQYF. The chain employs TRBV6-1 and TRBJ2-7, with 7 bases lining up with TRBD1. The V segment lost 6 bases and the J segment 2 bases; nucleotides outside the gene matches: 4. CDR3 length equals 13 residues. Germline values: CDR1 MNHNS, CDR2 SASEGT.

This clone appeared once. CDR3 DNA sequence: TGTGCCAGCAGGAACGAACAGGGCTTCTCTGAAGCTTTCTTT. Translation gives CASRNEQGFSEAFF. V usage is TRBV6-5 and J usage is TRBJ1-1; D might be TRBD1 (6 bases). The CDR3 contains 14 residues. Trimming left V 6 bases short and J 6 bases short, with 17 bases between. Per germline, CDR1 MNHEY and CDR2 SVGAGI.

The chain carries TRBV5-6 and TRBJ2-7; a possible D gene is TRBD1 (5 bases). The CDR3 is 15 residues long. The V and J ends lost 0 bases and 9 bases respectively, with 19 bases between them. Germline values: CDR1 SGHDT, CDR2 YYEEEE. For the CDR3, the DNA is TGTGCCAGCAGCTTGGATAGCAGGGTCCGGTCAGTGCAGTACTTC. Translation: CASSLDSRVRSVQYF.

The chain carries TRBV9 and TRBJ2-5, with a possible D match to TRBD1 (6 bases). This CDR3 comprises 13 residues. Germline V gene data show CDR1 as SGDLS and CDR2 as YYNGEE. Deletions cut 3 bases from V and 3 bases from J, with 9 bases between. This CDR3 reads CASSDRQEETQYF. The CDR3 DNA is TGTGCCAGCAGCGATCGACAGGAAGAGACCCAGTACTTC.